The sequence of this TCR beta chain was determined in a study of T cell responses to AZD1222 COVID-19 vaccine. Study as a whole: Analyses pooled second doses at about 4 or about 12 weeks. Broader study findings: Females outnumbered males among donors, who were mostly white British; clonal diversity was possibly underestimated. With dominance at 160-218 and 743-854, vaccine-associated CD4 TCRs spanned spike.

The assay was immunoSEQ multiplex PCR, and TCRdb's table has in-frame clones only and misses some. This table holds under 150,000 clones, roughly 91% found once. As regards this clone: Its antigen is undetermined.

V lost 0 bases, J lost 3 bases, and 12 bases lay in between. CDR3 length: 15 amino acids. Per the germline V gene, CDR1 is LGHNA and CDR2 is YNFKEQ. The material was peripheral blood, obtained on day 0 of AZD1222 vaccination. This TCR was sampled from an adult in good health. This chain uses TRBV4-2 with TRBJ2-7; D is unclear. The chain's CDR3 is CASSQDETGLYEQYF. In DNA, the CDR3 is TGTGCCAGCAGCCAAGATGAAACGGGTCTCTACGAGCAGTACTTC.